The present TCR beta chain was sequenced within a study of T-cell memory formation after mild COVID-19. Turning to the study itself: TCR clusters were mostly confined to one donor each.

TCRdb called the 5' RACE reads again in MiXCR, with one record for every CDR3 protein. The sample gives fewer than 250,000 distinct CDR3 sequences, about 16% of which show up once; about 2% is in the top ten. After removal of 3 bases from V and 5 bases from J, the junction contained 4 bases not matched to a gene. The CDR3 is 14 residues long. Looked up from germline, CDR1 is KGHSH and CDR2 is LQKENI. The material sequenced was PBMCs or a T cell subset sorted from them (not recorded which). This TCR derives from an adult woman who had mild COVID-19 (a few samples of this study predate the infection). Cell type and time point are not known. The chain is built from TRBV18 and TRBJ1-1, with 9 bases that match TRBD1. CDR3 region: CASSPPTGGTEAFF. The DNA of the CDR3 is TGTGCCAGCTCACCCCCGACAGGGGGAACTGAAGCTTTCTTT. The full variable domain, completed using reference TRBV18 and TRBJ1-1, is NAGVMQNPRHLVRRRGQEARLRCSPMKGHSHVYWYRQLPEEGLKFMVYLQKENIIDESGMPKERFSAEFPKEGPSILRIQQVVRGDSAAYFCASSPPTGGTEAFFGQGTRLTVV.